This T cell receptor (beta chain) was sequenced during a study of radiotherapy plus CTLA-4 blockade in lung cancer. Broader study findings: Blood-borne expansion of tumor-derived TCR clones followed radiotherapy plus ipilimumab.

TCRdb's table, derived via immunoSEQ multiplex PCR, lists solely in-frame clones and lacks some. The sample has over 100,000 clones, approximately 77% seen once; the top ten hold about 3.3%. Ipilimumab CTLA-4 blockade and focal radiation were given to patients with chemo-refractory metastatic non-small-cell lung cancer. Regarding this clone: Its antigen is not identified.

Germline assignment: CDR1 SGHNT and CDR2 YENEEA. CDR3 length: 13 amino acids. J lost 4 bases, V lost 2 bases, and 1 base had no gene match. This TCR derives from a human donor with non-small cell lung cancer that progressed on radiotherapy plus ipilimumab. Some clones in this sample may be carry-over from other donors' samples. The chain employs TRBV11-3 and TRBJ1-1; the match to TRBD1 covers 7 bases. This specimen was peripheral blood, taken from a patient treated with radiotherapy plus ipilimumab. CDR3 amino acids: CASSLSGGTEAFF. Written as DNA, the CDR3 is TGTGCCAGCAGCTTATCAGGGGGCACTGAAGCTTTCTTT.